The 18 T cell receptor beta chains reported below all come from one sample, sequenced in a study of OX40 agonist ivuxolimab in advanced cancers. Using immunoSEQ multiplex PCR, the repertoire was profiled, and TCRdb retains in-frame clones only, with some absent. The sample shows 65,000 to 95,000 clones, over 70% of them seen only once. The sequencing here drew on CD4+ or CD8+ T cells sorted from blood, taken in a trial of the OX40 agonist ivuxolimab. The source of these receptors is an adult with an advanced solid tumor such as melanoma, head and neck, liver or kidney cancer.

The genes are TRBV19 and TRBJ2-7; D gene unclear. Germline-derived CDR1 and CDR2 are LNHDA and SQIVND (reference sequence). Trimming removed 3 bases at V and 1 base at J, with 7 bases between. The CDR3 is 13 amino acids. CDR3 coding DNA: TGTGCCAGTAGTATGTGGGATTCCTACGAGCAGTACTTC. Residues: CASSMWDSYEQYF.

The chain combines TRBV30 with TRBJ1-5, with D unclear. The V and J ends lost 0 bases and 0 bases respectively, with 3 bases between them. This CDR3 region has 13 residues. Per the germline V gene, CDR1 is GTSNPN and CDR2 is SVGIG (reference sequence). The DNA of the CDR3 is TGTGCCTGGAGTGTAGATAGCAATCAGCCCCAGCATTTT. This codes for CAWSVDSNQPQHF. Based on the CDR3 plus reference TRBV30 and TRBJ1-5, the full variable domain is SQTIHQWPATLVQPVGSPLSLECTVEGTSNPNLYWYRQAAGRGLQLLFYSVGIGQISSEVPQNLSASRPQDRQFILSSKKLLLSDSGFYLCAWSVDSNQPQHFGDGTRLSIL.

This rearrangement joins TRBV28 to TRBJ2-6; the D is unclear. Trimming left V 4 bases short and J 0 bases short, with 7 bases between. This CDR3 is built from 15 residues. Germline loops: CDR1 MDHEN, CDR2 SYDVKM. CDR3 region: CASSSSFSGANVLTF. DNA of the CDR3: TGTGCCAGCAGTTCGTCTTTCTCTGGGGCCAACGTCCTGACTTTC.

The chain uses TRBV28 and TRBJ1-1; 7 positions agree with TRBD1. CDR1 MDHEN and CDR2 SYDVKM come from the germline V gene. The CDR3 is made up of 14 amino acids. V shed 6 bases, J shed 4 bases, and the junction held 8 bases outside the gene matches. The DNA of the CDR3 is TGTGCCAGCAGAGGGGGCAGGGGTATCACTGAAGCTTTCTTT. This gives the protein CASRGGRGITEAFF.

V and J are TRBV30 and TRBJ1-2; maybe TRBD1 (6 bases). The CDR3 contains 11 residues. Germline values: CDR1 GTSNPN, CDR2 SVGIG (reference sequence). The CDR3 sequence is CVYRDDYGYTF. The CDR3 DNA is TGTGTTTACAGGGATGACTATGGCTACACCTTC.

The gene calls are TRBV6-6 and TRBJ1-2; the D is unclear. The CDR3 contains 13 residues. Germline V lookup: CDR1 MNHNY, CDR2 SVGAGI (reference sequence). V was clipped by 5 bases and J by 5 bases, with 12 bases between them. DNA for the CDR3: TGTGCCAGCAGTCCAACCGAAAAATATGGCTACACCTTC. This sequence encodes CASSPTEKYGYTF.

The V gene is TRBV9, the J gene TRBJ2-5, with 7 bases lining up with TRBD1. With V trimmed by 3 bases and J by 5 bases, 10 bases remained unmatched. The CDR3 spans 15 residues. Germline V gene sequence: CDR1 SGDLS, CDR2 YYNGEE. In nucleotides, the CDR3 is TGTGCCAGCAGCGAGGGACAGCCTTTGGGTGAGACCCAGTACTTC. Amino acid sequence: CASSEGQPLGETQYF.

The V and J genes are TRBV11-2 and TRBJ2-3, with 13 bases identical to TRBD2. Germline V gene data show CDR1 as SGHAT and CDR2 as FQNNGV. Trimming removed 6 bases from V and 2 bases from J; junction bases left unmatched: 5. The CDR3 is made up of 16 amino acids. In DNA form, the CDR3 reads TGTGCCAGCAGACTAGCGGGAGGGCTTAACACAGATACGCAGTATTTT. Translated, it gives CASRLAGGLNTDTQYF.

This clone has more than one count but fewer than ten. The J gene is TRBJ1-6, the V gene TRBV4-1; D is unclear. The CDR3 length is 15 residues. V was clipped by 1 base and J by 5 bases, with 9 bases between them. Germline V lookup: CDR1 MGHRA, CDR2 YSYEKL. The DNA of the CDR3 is TGCGCCAGCAGCCAAGTTCATAAGGATAATTCACCCCTCCACTTT. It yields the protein CASSQVHKDNSPLHF.

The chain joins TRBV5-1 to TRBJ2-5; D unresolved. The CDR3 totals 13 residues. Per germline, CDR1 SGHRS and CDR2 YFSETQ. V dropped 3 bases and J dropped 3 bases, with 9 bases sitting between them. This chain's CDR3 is CASSSSSEETQYF. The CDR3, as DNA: TGCGCCAGCAGCTCATCCTCCGAAGAGACCCAGTACTTC.

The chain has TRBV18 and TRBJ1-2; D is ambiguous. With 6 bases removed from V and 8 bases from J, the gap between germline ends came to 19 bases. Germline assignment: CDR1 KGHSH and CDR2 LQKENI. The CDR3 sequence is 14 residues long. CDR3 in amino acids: CASSPSNGFLGYTF. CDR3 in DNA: TGTGCCAGCTCTCCTTCGAATGGGTTCCTGGGCTACACCTTC. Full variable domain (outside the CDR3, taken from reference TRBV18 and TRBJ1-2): NAGVMQNPRHLVRRRGQEARLRCSPMKGHSHVYWYRQLPEEGLKFMVYLQKENIIDESGMPKERFSAEFPKEGPSILRIQQVVRGDSAAYFCASSPSNGFLGYTFGSGTRLTVV.

The chain's CDR3 is CASRNREGTEAFF. Written as DNA, the CDR3 is TGTGCCAGTAGAAACAGGGAGGGCACTGAAGCTTTCTTT. The rearrangement uses TRBV19 and TRBJ1-1, with a weak D call TRBD1 (6 bases). V lost 6 bases to trimming and J lost 4 bases, with 12 bases between them. CDR3 length equals 13 residues. In germline, CDR1 is LNHDA, CDR2 SQIVND (reference sequence).

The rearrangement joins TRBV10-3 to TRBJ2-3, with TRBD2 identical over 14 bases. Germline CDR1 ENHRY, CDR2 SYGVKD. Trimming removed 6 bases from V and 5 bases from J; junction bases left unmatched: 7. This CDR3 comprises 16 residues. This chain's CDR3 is CAISATSGGGGDTQYF. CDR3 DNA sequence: TGTGCCATCAGCGCGACTAGCGGGGGGGGTGGAGATACGCAGTATTTT.

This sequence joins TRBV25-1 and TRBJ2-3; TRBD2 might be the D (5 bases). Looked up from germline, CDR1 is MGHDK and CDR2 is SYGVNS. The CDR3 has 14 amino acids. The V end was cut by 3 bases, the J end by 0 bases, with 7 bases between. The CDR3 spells CASSDPGSTDTQYF. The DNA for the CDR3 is TGTGCCAGCAGTGACCCGGGAAGCACAGATACGCAGTATTTT.

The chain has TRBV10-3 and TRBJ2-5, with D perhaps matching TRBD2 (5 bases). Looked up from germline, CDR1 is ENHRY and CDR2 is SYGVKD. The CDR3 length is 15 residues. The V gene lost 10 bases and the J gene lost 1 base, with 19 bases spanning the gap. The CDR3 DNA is TGTGCCACGATCGACTCGGACTCGCCCCAAGAGACCCAGTACTTC. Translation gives CATIDSDSPQETQYF.

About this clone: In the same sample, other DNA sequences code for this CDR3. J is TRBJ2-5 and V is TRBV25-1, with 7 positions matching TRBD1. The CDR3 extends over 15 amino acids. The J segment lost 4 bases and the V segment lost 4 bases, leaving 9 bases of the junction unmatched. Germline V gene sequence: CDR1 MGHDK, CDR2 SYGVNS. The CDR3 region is CASSGEQGITETQYF. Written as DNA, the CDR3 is TGTGCCAGCAGTGGGGAACAGGGGATTACAGAGACCCAGTACTTC.

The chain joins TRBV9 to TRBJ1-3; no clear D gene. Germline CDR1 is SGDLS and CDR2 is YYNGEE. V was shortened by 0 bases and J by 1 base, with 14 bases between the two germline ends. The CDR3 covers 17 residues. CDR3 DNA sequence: TGTGCCAGCAGCGTAGATTCACCCAAGTCATCTGGAAACACCATATATTTT. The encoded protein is CASSVDSPKSSGNTIYF.

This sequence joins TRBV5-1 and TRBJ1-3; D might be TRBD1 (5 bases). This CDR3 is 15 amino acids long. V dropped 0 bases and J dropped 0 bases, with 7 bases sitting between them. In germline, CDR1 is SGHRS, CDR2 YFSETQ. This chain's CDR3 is CASSLVGDSGNTIYF. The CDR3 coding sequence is TGCGCCAGCAGCTTGGTGGGGGACTCTGGAAACACCATATATTTT.